Below are 20 T cell receptor beta chains sequenced from a single sample in a study of beta chain features in type 1 diabetes. Expressed TCRB transcripts were sequenced after all isolated RNA was converted to cDNA. Clones were read by immunoSEQ multiplex PCR, and TCRdb kept only the in-frame ones, dropping some. The sample lists hundreds of thousands of clones, 8% occurring once. The sample consisted of central memory CD4+ T cells from blood. The receptors stem from a woman aged 18 to 35 in good health.

The genes are TRBV9 and TRBJ1-2; TRBD1 might be the D (5 bases). The V gene lost 0 bases and the J gene lost 3 bases, with 12 bases spanning the gap. Germline loops: CDR1 SGDLS, CDR2 YYNGEE. The length of the CDR3 is 15 residues. The CDR3 loop is CASSVAGGPDYGYTF. CDR3 nucleotides: TGTGCCAGCAGCGTAGCTGGGGGTCCGGACTATGGCTACACCTTC. The entire variable domain, with the rest obtained from reference TRBV9 and TRBJ1-2, is as follows: DSGVTQTPKHLITATGQRVTLRCSPRSGDLSVYWYQQSLDQGLQFLIQYYNGEERAKGNILERFSAQQFPDLHSELNLSSLELGDSALYFCASSVAGGPDYGYTFGSGTRLTVV.

The sample holds a few counts of this clone. The CDR3 nucleotides are TGCGCCAGCAGCCAAGGACTTAGGAACAATGAGCAGTTCTTC. This codes for CASSQGLRNNEQFF. The gene calls are TRBV4-1 and TRBJ2-1; no reliable D call. The V gene lost 1 base and the J gene lost 5 bases, with 9 bases spanning the gap. Per the germline V gene, CDR1 is MGHRA and CDR2 is YSYEKL. The CDR3 loop spans 14 amino acids.

The chain couples TRBV28 to TRBJ1-4; weak D call: TRBD1 (5 bases). V lost 3 bases and J lost 5, with 10 bases in between. The CDR3 covers 14 residues. Per the germline V gene, CDR1 is MDHEN and CDR2 is SYDVKM. The CDR3 sequence is CASSFSGGNEKLFF. CDR3 nucleotide sequence: TGTGCCAGCAGTTTCTCGGGGGGAAATGAAAAACTGTTTTTT.

V usage is TRBV6-5 and J usage is TRBJ2-7, with D perhaps assigned TRBD1 or TRBD2 (5 bases each). CDR3 size: 13 residues. Trimming removed 8 bases at V and 0 bases at J, with 11 bases between. Looked up from germline, CDR1 is MNHEY and CDR2 is SVGAGI. The CDR3 nucleotides read TGTGCCAGCCTGGGACGGACCTCCTACGAGCAGTACTTC. Residues: CASLGRTSYEQYF.

V gene TRBV5-1 combines with J gene TRBJ2-3; D unresolved. This CDR3 has 12 residues. V lost 4 bases and J lost 2, with 5 bases in between. Looked up from germline, CDR1 is SGHRS and CDR2 is YFSETQ. CDR3 bases: TGCGCCAGCAGCGGCAACACAGATACGCAGTATTTT. It codes for CASSGNTDTQYF.

This clone has just a few counts. V usage is TRBV7-9 and J usage is TRBJ2-1, with D unclear. Deletions cut 6 bases from V and 9 bases from J, with 9 bases between. Germline V gene lookup returns CDR1 SEHNR and CDR2 FQNEAQ (reference sequence). This CDR3 contains 11 residues. The CDR3: CASSFRVEQFF. The CDR3 bases are TGTGCCAGCAGTTTTAGGGTTGAGCAGTTCTTC.

The sample holds many counts of this clone. The chain is built from TRBV4-3 and TRBJ2-1; perhaps TRBD2 as D (6 bases). The V end was cut by 2 bases, the J end by 8 bases, with 10 bases between. Germline V gene sequence: CDR1 LGHNA, CDR2 YSLEER. The CDR3 extends over 13 amino acids. CDR3 DNA sequence: TGCGCCAGCAGCCAACCGGGAGAGTATGAGCAGTTCTTC. Protein product: CASSQPGEYEQFF.

This clone was counted between two and nine times. The V and J genes are TRBV6-6 and TRBJ1-1; D is undetermined. In germline, CDR1 is MNHNY, CDR2 SVGAGI (reference sequence). The CDR3 is 14 amino acids. Trimming removed 2 bases from V and 0 bases from J, with 7 bases in between. The CDR3 sequence is CASSYGRMNTEAFF. The CDR3 bases are TGTGCCAGCAGTTACGGGAGGATGAACACTGAAGCTTTCTTT.

Ten or more counts support this clone. The rearrangement uses TRBV6-5 and TRBJ2-6; D is uncertain. CDR3 size: 15 residues. Trimming removed 6 bases from V and 0 bases from J, with 9 bases in between. Germline CDR1 and CDR2: MNHEY and SVGAGI. CDR3 region: CASRPGSSGANVLTF. The CDR3 bases are TGTGCCAGCAGACCAGGTAGCTCTGGGGCCAACGTCCTGACTTTC.

This clone showed up many times. The chain has TRBV4-3 and TRBJ2-5; 7 nucleotides match TRBD1. The CDR3 runs to 15 residues. With V trimmed by 0 bases and J by 7 bases, 8 bases remained unmatched. Germline CDR1 is LGHNA and CDR2 is YSLEER. The CDR3: CASSQDVGGPVTQYF. Here the CDR3 DNA reads TGCGCCAGCAGCCAAGATGTAGGGGGCCCCGTGACCCAGTACTTC.

The V call is TRBV10-3, the J call TRBJ2-3; the match to TRBD2 covers 11 bases. V shed 6 bases and J 6 bases; nucleotides not matched to a gene: 5. Per germline, CDR1 ENHRY and CDR2 SYGVKD. The CDR3 is 14 residues long. CDR3 nucleotides: TGTGCCATCAGCGGGACTAGCGGTTCCGATACGCAGTATTTT. It yields the protein CAISGTSGSDTQYF.

This clone was counted at least ten times. This chain uses TRBV19 with TRBJ2-3; D remains ambiguous. Looked up from germline, CDR1 is LNHDA and CDR2 is SQIVND (reference sequence). The V gene lost 2 bases and the J gene lost 5 bases, with 5 bases spanning the gap. The CDR3 extends over 12 amino acids. The CDR3 sequence: CASSIWGDTQYF. As DNA, the CDR3 is TGTGCCAGTAGTATATGGGGAGATACGCAGTATTTT.

This clone was picked up a small number of times. J is TRBJ2-7 and V is TRBV18, with D maybe TRBD1 (6 bases). Germline loops: CDR1 KGHSH, CDR2 LQKENI. The CDR3 runs to 14 residues. V was cut by 3 bases and J by 2 bases, with 11 bases left in between. CDR3 DNA: TGTGCCAGCTCACCCCGAACAGGGACCTACGAGCAGTACTTC. Translating gives CASSPRTGTYEQYF.

The chain has TRBV28 and TRBJ1-1; D unresolved. The CDR3 is 12 residues long. Trimming took off 6 bases at V and 1 base at J, with 6 bases between the two ends. Germline CDR1 and CDR2: MDHEN and SYDVKM. CDR3 region: CASRFENTEAFF. CDR3 sequence (DNA): TGTGCCAGCAGATTCGAGAACACTGAAGCTTTCTTT.

This clone was counted a few times. The chain carries TRBV5-4 and TRBJ2-1; 8 bases map to TRBD2. Germline lookup yields CDR1 SGHNT and CDR2 YYREEE (reference sequence). J lost 7 bases, V lost 9 bases, and 15 bases had no gene match. This CDR3 region has 15 residues. CDR3 sequence (DNA): TGTGCCACCGGTGGCCTAGCGGGTACCTTAAATGAGCAGTTCTTC. As protein: CATGGLAGTLNEQFF.

This clone was seen ten or more times. The rearrangement joins TRBV21-1 to TRBJ1-4; TRBD1 reflects the table's D call only, with no check against the DNA. TRBV21-1 counts as a pseudogene. The CDR3 consists of 14 residues. The CDR3 DNA reads as TGTGCCAGCAGGATACAGGGGGCAGGAGAAAAACTGTTTTTT. Its protein product is CASRIQGAGEKLFF.

This clone was seen only a few times. This chain uses TRBV19 with TRBJ2-7, with 9 nucleotides matching TRBD2. Germline-derived CDR1 and CDR2 are LNHDA and SQIVND (reference sequence). This CDR3 contains 15 residues. The junction had 7 bases not matched to a gene; V was cut back by 3 bases and J by 4 bases. CDR3 in DNA: TGTGCCAGTAGTATCACTCCGGGACTAGCTTACGAGCAGTACTTC. Amino acid sequence: CASSITPGLAYEQYF. Full variable domain (rest looked up from reference TRBV19 and TRBJ2-7): DGGITQSPKYLFRKEGQNVTLSCEQNLNHDAMYWYRQDPGQGLRLIYYSQIVNDFQKGDIAEGYSVSREKKESFPLTVTSAQKNPTAFYLCASSITPGLAYEQYFGPGTRLTVT.

This clone was counted a few times. The J gene is TRBJ2-2, the V gene TRBV6-8, with 10 bases lining up with TRBD1. V was pared by 6 bases and J by 2 bases, with 6 bases of the junction left unmatched. Germline lookup yields CDR1 MNHGY and CDR2 SAAAGT. This CDR3 comprises 16 residues. The CDR3 spells CASRPGQGNNTGELFF. In DNA form, the CDR3 reads TGTGCCAGCAGACCGGGACAGGGGAATAACACCGGGGAGCTGTTTTTT.

This clone was seen a few times. The chain recombines TRBV28 with TRBJ1-2; 8 nucleotides agree with TRBD1. After removal of 6 bases from V and 6 bases from J, the junction contained 18 bases not matched to a gene. Germline CDR1 and CDR2: MDHEN and SYDVKM. The CDR3 is 17 amino acids. In nucleotides, the CDR3 is TGTGCCAGCAGGCTCGCGCAGGGGGCGACATCTTCTCATGGCTACACCTTC. The encoded protein is CASRLAQGATSSHGYTF.

The sample holds a few counts of this clone. The V call is TRBV29-1, the J call TRBJ2-7; D gene ambiguous. CDR3 size: 13 residues. V shed 5 bases and J shed 4 bases, with 15 bases lying between them. Germline lookup yields CDR1 SQVTM and CDR2 ANQGSEA. The CDR3 sequence is CSVSQASLYEQYF. CDR3 coding DNA: TGCAGCGTTTCCCAGGCCAGCTTGTACGAGCAGTACTTC.